This T cell receptor beta chain was sequenced during a study of blood T cells in healthy people across ages. The people who gave samples were healthy Caucasians from Russia, aged about 6 to 95. No fewer than 5.5 micrograms of total RNA were isolated from every sample. The use of a sample-barcoded 5' primer and a J-beta primer mix characterized a second PCR of roughly 6 to 12 cycles. MiXCR, applied by TCRdb to the 5' RACE reads, yields one record per CDR3 protein. The table lists roughly 800,000 distinct CDR3 sequences, about 34% of them singletons. General observations from the study: It was found that TCR beta diversity correlated strongly with the percentage of naive T cells.

Concerning this clonotype itself: Antigen unknown.

Germline V gives CDR1 DFQATT, CDR2 SNEGSKA (reference sequence). The CDR3 is 11 amino acids. The receptor was isolated from a man aged 18 to 30 in good health. Sequenced input: blood. The rearrangement links TRBV20-1 to TRBJ1-2; the D gene is possibly TRBD1 (5 bases). CDR3 protein: CSPGTDYGYTF. CDR3 DNA: TGCAGCCCCGGGACCGACTATGGCTACACCTTC.